A selection of T cell receptor beta chains follows, all from one sample in a study of beta chain features in type 1 diabetes. The table came from immunoSEQ multiplex PCR; TCRdb's copy has only in-frame clones and leaves some out. The sample lists more than 250,000 clones; about 15% were seen once. Sequenced input: naive CD4+ T cells from blood. These receptors originate from a young man with type 1 diabetes. The CDR3 runs from the conserved cysteine through the conserved F or W. The order of the fields is D gene, clone size, V gene, J gene, CDR3 protein, CDR3 DNA. D genes are given only for firm matches. Only some rows state a clone size, as once, few, many or a class for expanded clones.

D gene: TRBD2; clone size: few; V gene: TRBV5-1; J gene: TRBJ2-1; CDR3 protein: CASSLTSGYNEQFF; CDR3 DNA: TGCGCCAGCAGCTTGACTAGCGGGTACAATGAGCAGTTCTTC
D gene: NA; clone size: few; V gene: TRBV2; J gene: TRBJ2-1; CDR3 protein: CASMGTGNSYNEQFF; CDR3 DNA: TGTGCCAGCATGGGGACTGGCAACTCCTACAATGAGCAGTTCTTC
D gene: TRBD1; clone size: few; V gene: TRBV28; J gene: TRBJ1-2; CDR3 protein: CASSSPTPGQGIYTF; CDR3 DNA: TGTGCCAGCAGTTCACCAACTCCGGGACAGGGAATCTACACCTTC
D gene: NA; clone size: NA; V gene: TRBV10-3; J gene: TRBJ2-5; CDR3 protein: CAISDVNQETQYF; CDR3 DNA: TGTGCCATCAGTGACGTAAACCAAGAGACCCAGTACTTC
D gene: NA; clone size: NA; V gene: TRBV15; J gene: TRBJ1-5; CDR3 protein: CATSRDGDIREDF; CDR3 DNA: TGTGCCACCAGCAGAGATGGCGACATCAGGGAGGATTTT
D gene: TRBD1; clone size: NA; V gene: TRBV7-9; J gene: TRBJ1-1; CDR3 protein: CASSAGQVLNTEAFF; CDR3 DNA: TGTGCCAGCAGCGCCGGACAGGTTTTGAACACTGAAGCTTTCTTT
D gene: NA; clone size: NA; V gene: TRBV28; J gene: TRBJ1-1; CDR3 protein: CASGQGNTEAFF; CDR3 DNA: TGTGCCAGCGGACAAGGGAACACTGAAGCTTTCTTT
D gene: TRBD2; clone size: few; V gene: TRBV15; J gene: TRBJ2-1; CDR3 protein: CATSREWPSGDSYNEQFF; CDR3 DNA: TGTGCCACCAGCAGGGAGTGGCCTAGCGGGGATTCCTACAATGAGCAGTTCTTC
D gene: TRBD1; clone size: few; V gene: TRBV29-1; J gene: TRBJ2-3; CDR3 protein: CSGGQGVTDTQYF; CDR3 DNA: TGCAGCGGCGGACAGGGAGTCACAGATACGCAGTATTTT
D gene: TRBD2; clone size: NA; V gene: TRBV15; J gene: TRBJ2-7; CDR3 protein: CATSRAGGEQYF; CDR3 DNA: TGTGCCACCAGCAGAGCGGGGGGTGAGCAGTACTTC
D gene: TRBD2; clone size: few; V gene: TRBV6-1; J gene: TRBJ2-5; CDR3 protein: CASRSGGSQETQYF; CDR3 DNA: TGTGCCAGCAGGAGCGGGGGGTCGCAAGAGACCCAGTACTTC
D gene: NA; clone size: few; V gene: TRBV10-3; J gene: TRBJ1-1; CDR3 protein: CAIMRQGSTEAFF; CDR3 DNA: TGTGCCATCATGAGGCAGGGGAGCACTGAAGCTTTCTTT
D gene: NA; clone size: few; V gene: TRBV2; J gene: TRBJ2-1; CDR3 protein: CASSGQTPVEQFF; CDR3 DNA: TGTGCCAGCAGTGGACAGACCCCCGTTGAGCAGTTCTTC
D gene: NA; clone size: few; V gene: TRBV5-4; J gene: TRBJ2-3; CDR3 protein: CASSFLAASTDTQYF; CDR3 DNA: TGTGCCAGCAGCTTCTTAGCGGCTAGCACAGATACGCAGTATTTT
D gene: NA; clone size: once; V gene: TRBV5-1; J gene: TRBJ1-2; CDR3 protein: CASSPVSPTRYGYTF; CDR3 DNA: TGCGCCAGCAGCCCGGTCTCCCCCACCCGTTATGGCTACACCTTC
D gene: NA; clone size: NA; V gene: TRBV5-8; J gene: TRBJ2-7; CDR3 protein: CASSFDRAYEQYF; CDR3 DNA: TGTGCCAGCAGCTTTGACAGAGCCTACGAGCAGTACTTC
D gene: NA; clone size: NA; V gene: TRBV10-3; J gene: TRBJ2-7; CDR3 protein: CAMGGAGLSYEQYF; CDR3 DNA: TGTGCCATGGGGGGGGCAGGGCTTTCCTACGAGCAGTACTTC
D gene: NA; clone size: NA; V gene: TRBV15; J gene: TRBJ2-7; CDR3 protein: CATSRDRGYEQYF; CDR3 DNA: TGTGCCACCAGCAGAGATAGGGGGTACGAGCAGTACTTC
D gene: TRBD1; clone size: NA; V gene: TRBV18; J gene: TRBJ2-5; CDR3 protein: CASEPPGGAETQYF; CDR3 DNA: TGTGCCAGTGAGCCTCCAGGGGGCGCGGAGACCCAGTACTTC
D gene: NA; clone size: NA; V gene: TRBV7-9; J gene: TRBJ2-7; CDR3 protein: CASSLLRPRDEQYF; CDR3 DNA: TGTGCCAGCAGCTTACTTCGGCCTAGAGACGAGCAGTACTTC
D gene: NA; clone size: few; V gene: TRBV11-2; J gene: TRBJ2-1; CDR3 protein: CASSPLSRVGNEQFF; CDR3 DNA: TGTGCCAGCAGCCCCCTCTCGAGGGTGGGCAATGAGCAGTTCTTC
D gene: NA; clone size: NA; V gene: TRBV5-1; J gene: TRBJ2-5; CDR3 protein: CASNHPNMGQETQYF; CDR3 DNA: TGCGCCAGCAACCATCCAAACATGGGGCAGGAGACCCAGTACTTC
D gene: NA; clone size: NA; V gene: TRBV28; J gene: TRBJ2-2; CDR3 protein: CASSPLRNTGELFF; CDR3 DNA: TGTGCCAGCAGTCCCCTCAGGAACACCGGGGAGCTGTTTTTT
D gene: TRBD1; clone size: few; V gene: TRBV7-9; J gene: TRBJ2-2; CDR3 protein: CASSDRQGATGELFF; CDR3 DNA: TGTGCCAGCAGCGATCGACAGGGGGCCACCGGGGAGCTGTTTTTT
D gene: TRBD2; clone size: few; V gene: TRBV7-2; J gene: TRBJ2-3; CDR3 protein: CASSARTSGGRDTQYF; CDR3 DNA: TGTGCCAGCAGCGCCCGGACTAGCGGGGGACGGGATACGCAGTATTTT
D gene: TRBD2; clone size: NA; V gene: TRBV7-7; J gene: TRBJ2-1; CDR3 protein: CASSPTSGSSYEQFF; CDR3 DNA: TGTGCCAGCAGCCCTACTAGCGGGAGTAGTTATGAGCAGTTCTTC
D gene: TRBD2; clone size: NA; V gene: TRBV5-1; J gene: TRBJ2-5; CDR3 protein: CASTRTSGMETQYF; CDR3 DNA: TGCGCCAGCACGAGGACTAGCGGGATGGAGACCCAGTACTTC
D gene: TRBD2; clone size: few; V gene: TRBV5-1; J gene: TRBJ2-1; CDR3 protein: CASSPSGTSAYNEQFF; CDR3 DNA: TGCGCCAGCAGCCCTTCCGGGACTAGCGCGTACAATGAGCAGTTCTTC
D gene: NA; clone size: NA; V gene: TRBV18; J gene: TRBJ2-7; CDR3 protein: CASSPNRRGEQYF; CDR3 DNA: TGTGCCAGCTCACCCAACCGGAGGGGCGAGCAGTACTTC
D gene: TRBD2; clone size: NA; V gene: TRBV5-1; J gene: TRBJ2-3; CDR3 protein: CASSLALAGGSDTQYF; CDR3 DNA: TGCGCCAGCAGCTTGGCACTAGCGGGGGGATCAGATACGCAGTATTTT
D gene: NA; clone size: few; V gene: TRBV5-4; J gene: TRBJ2-2; CDR3 protein: CASSLVPTAGELFF; CDR3 DNA: TGTGCCAGCAGCTTGGTACCGACAGCCGGGGAGCTGTTTTTT
D gene: NA; clone size: few; V gene: TRBV9; J gene: TRBJ1-2; CDR3 protein: CASSVAGYGYTF; CDR3 DNA: TGTGCCAGCAGCGTAGCAGGATACGGCTACACCTTC
D gene: NA; clone size: few; V gene: TRBV6-5; J gene: TRBJ1-3; CDR3 protein: CASSLSAGNTIYF; CDR3 DNA: TGTGCCAGCAGTCTTTCGGCTGGAAACACCATATATTTT
D gene: TRBD2; clone size: few; V gene: TRBV30; J gene: TRBJ2-7; CDR3 protein: CAWRGTRPYEQYF; CDR3 DNA: TGTGCCTGGAGGGGGACTAGACCCTACGAGCAGTACTTC
D gene: TRBD1; clone size: few; V gene: TRBV6-5; J gene: TRBJ1-1; CDR3 protein: CASSLQGWNTEAFF; CDR3 DNA: TGTGCCAGCAGTTTACAGGGGTGGAACACTGAAGCTTTCTTT
D gene: TRBD2; clone size: NA; V gene: TRBV28; J gene: TRBJ2-4; CDR3 protein: CASVGRYLSGLVRQSQYF; CDR3 DNA: TGTGCCAGCGTTGGCCGGTACCTTTCGGGACTAGTTCGGCAATCTCAGTACTTC
D gene: NA; clone size: NA; V gene: TRBV30; J gene: TRBJ1-5; CDR3 protein: CAWSPRAFQPQHF; CDR3 DNA: TGTGCCTGGAGTCCCAGGGCTTTTCAGCCCCAGCATTTT
D gene: NA; clone size: NA; V gene: TRBV5-4; J gene: TRBJ2-3; CDR3 protein: CASSQNRADTQYF; CDR3 DNA: TGCGCCAGCAGCCAGAACAGGGCAGATACGCAGTATTTT
D gene: TRBD2; clone size: NA; V gene: TRBV7-9; J gene: TRBJ2-5; CDR3 protein: CASSLGTSGRRETQYF; CDR3 DNA: TGTGCCAGCAGCTTAGGGACTAGCGGGAGAAGGGAGACCCAGTACTTC
D gene: NA; clone size: few; V gene: TRBV29-1; J gene: TRBJ1-4; CDR3 protein: CSALGGGVGEKLFF; CDR3 DNA: TGCAGCGCCCTTGGGGGAGGTGTGGGTGAAAAACTGTTTTTT
D gene: NA; clone size: NA; V gene: TRBV5-1; J gene: TRBJ2-5; CDR3 protein: CASSQALSRRETQYF; CDR3 DNA: TGCGCCAGCAGCCAGGCATTAAGTAGGCGAGAGACCCAGTACTTC
D gene: NA; clone size: NA; V gene: TRBV7-2; J gene: TRBJ2-1; CDR3 protein: CASSFLPSEQFF; CDR3 DNA: TGTGCCAGCAGCTTTTTGCCTAGTGAGCAGTTCTTC
D gene: TRBD2; clone size: NA; V gene: TRBV7-6; J gene: TRBJ2-1; CDR3 protein: CASSKLSGGRASYNEQFF; CDR3 DNA: TGTGCCAGCAGCAAACTGAGCGGGGGTCGAGCTTCCTACAATGAGCAGTTCTTC
D gene: NA; clone size: few; V gene: TRBV27; J gene: TRBJ2-1; CDR3 protein: CASSSIGTAPYNEQFF; CDR3 DNA: TGTGCCAGCAGTTCGATCGGGACTGCACCCTACAATGAGCAGTTCTTC
D gene: NA; clone size: few; V gene: TRBV7-9; J gene: TRBJ2-1; CDR3 protein: CASISDGREQFF; CDR3 DNA: TGTGCCAGCATCAGCGATGGCCGTGAGCAGTTCTTC
D gene: NA; clone size: once; V gene: TRBV27; J gene: TRBJ1-4; CDR3 protein: CASSDATGWAYKLFF; CDR3 DNA: TGTGCCAGCAGTGACGCGACAGGATGGGCTTATAAACTGTTTTTT
D gene: NA; clone size: few; V gene: TRBV18; J gene: TRBJ1-2; CDR3 protein: CASSPPTVNYGYTF; CDR3 DNA: TGTGCCAGCTCACCACCGACTGTTAACTATGGCTACACCTTC
D gene: TRBD1; clone size: NA; V gene: TRBV6-5; J gene: TRBJ2-7; CDR3 protein: CASSYSGRGRGEQYF; CDR3 DNA: TGTGCCAGCAGTTACTCGGGCAGGGGGCGCGGTGAGCAGTACTTC
D gene: NA; clone size: NA; V gene: TRBV2; J gene: TRBJ1-5; CDR3 protein: CASRGRMSSNQPQHF; CDR3 DNA: TGTGCCAGCAGGGGGCGAATGAGCAGCAATCAGCCCCAGCATTTT
D gene: TRBD1; clone size: few; V gene: TRBV23-1; J gene: TRBJ2-7; CDR3 protein: CANHHTGDYEQYF; CDR3 DNA: TGCGCCAACCACCATACAGGGGACTACGAGCAGTACTTC
D gene: NA; clone size: few; V gene: TRBV7-2; J gene: TRBJ1-1; CDR3 protein: CASSFTLNTEAFF; CDR3 DNA: TGTGCCAGCAGCTTCACACTGAACACTGAAGCTTTCTTT
D gene: NA; clone size: NA; V gene: TRBV28; J gene: TRBJ2-5; CDR3 protein: CASSIASLQETQYF; CDR3 DNA: TGTGCCAGCAGCATAGCGAGCCTCCAAGAGACCCAGTACTTC
D gene: NA; clone size: NA; V gene: TRBV7-2; J gene: TRBJ2-5; CDR3 protein: CASSPPGVGETQYF; CDR3 DNA: TGTGCCAGCAGCCCCCCGGGGGTGGGGGAGACCCAGTACTTC
D gene: NA; clone size: few; V gene: TRBV30; J gene: TRBJ1-5; CDR3 protein: CAWSVLQGNQPQHF; CDR3 DNA: TGTGCCTGGAGTGTGCTACAGGGCAATCAGCCCCAGCATTTT
D gene: TRBD1; clone size: NA; V gene: TRBV7-9; J gene: TRBJ1-1; CDR3 protein: CASSQDRGTEAFF; CDR3 DNA: TGTGCCAGCAGCCAGGACAGGGGGACTGAAGCTTTCTTT
D gene: TRBD1; clone size: NA; V gene: TRBV5-1; J gene: TRBJ2-7; CDR3 protein: CASSLDRTGASYEQYF; CDR3 DNA: TGCGCCAGCAGCTTGGATCGGACAGGGGCGTCCTACGAGCAGTACTTC
D gene: TRBD2; clone size: few; V gene: TRBV7-9; J gene: TRBJ2-7; CDR3 protein: CASSLSPRTSGLYEWQYF; CDR3 DNA: TGTGCCAGCAGCTTAAGTCCGAGGACTAGCGGGTTGTACGAGTGGCAGTACTTC
D gene: TRBD2; clone size: few; V gene: TRBV30; J gene: TRBJ2-7; CDR3 protein: CAWSVGGGYSYEQYF; CDR3 DNA: TGTGCCTGGAGTGTGGGCGGGGGGTACTCCTACGAGCAGTACTTC
D gene: TRBD2; clone size: few; V gene: TRBV9; J gene: TRBJ2-1; CDR3 protein: CASSVDSREGGEQFF; CDR3 DNA: TGTGCCAGCAGCGTAGACTCGCGGGAGGGGGGTGAGCAGTTCTTC